This T cell receptor beta chain was found in a study of early T cells in non-severe SARS-CoV-2 infection. Concerning this clonotype itself: Antigen unknown.

General study results and limits: The matching step, a VDJdb search, favored anti-spike CD8 responses and missed private and CD4 specificities.

CDR3 length: 13 amino acids. Germline V gene sequence: CDR1 DFQATT, CDR2 SNEGSKA (reference sequence). Trimming took 4 bases from V and 3 from J; bases not matched to a gene: 4. A single record per CDR3 protein comes from TCRdb applying MiXCR to the 5' RACE reads. This sample carries around 84,000 distinct CDR3 sequences, 13% to 15% of them seen once, and the ten largest clones take over 6.5%. Sequenced material: whole blood. The chain recombines TRBV20-1 with TRBJ1-2; 8 nucleotides align to TRBD1. The source of this sequence is an adult who was a healthcare worker with PCR-confirmed SARS-CoV-2 infection or an uninfected control (not recorded which). The CDR3 DNA is TGCAGTGCTAAACGGACAGGGTACTATGGCTACACCTTC. It specifies CSAKRTGYYGYTF.